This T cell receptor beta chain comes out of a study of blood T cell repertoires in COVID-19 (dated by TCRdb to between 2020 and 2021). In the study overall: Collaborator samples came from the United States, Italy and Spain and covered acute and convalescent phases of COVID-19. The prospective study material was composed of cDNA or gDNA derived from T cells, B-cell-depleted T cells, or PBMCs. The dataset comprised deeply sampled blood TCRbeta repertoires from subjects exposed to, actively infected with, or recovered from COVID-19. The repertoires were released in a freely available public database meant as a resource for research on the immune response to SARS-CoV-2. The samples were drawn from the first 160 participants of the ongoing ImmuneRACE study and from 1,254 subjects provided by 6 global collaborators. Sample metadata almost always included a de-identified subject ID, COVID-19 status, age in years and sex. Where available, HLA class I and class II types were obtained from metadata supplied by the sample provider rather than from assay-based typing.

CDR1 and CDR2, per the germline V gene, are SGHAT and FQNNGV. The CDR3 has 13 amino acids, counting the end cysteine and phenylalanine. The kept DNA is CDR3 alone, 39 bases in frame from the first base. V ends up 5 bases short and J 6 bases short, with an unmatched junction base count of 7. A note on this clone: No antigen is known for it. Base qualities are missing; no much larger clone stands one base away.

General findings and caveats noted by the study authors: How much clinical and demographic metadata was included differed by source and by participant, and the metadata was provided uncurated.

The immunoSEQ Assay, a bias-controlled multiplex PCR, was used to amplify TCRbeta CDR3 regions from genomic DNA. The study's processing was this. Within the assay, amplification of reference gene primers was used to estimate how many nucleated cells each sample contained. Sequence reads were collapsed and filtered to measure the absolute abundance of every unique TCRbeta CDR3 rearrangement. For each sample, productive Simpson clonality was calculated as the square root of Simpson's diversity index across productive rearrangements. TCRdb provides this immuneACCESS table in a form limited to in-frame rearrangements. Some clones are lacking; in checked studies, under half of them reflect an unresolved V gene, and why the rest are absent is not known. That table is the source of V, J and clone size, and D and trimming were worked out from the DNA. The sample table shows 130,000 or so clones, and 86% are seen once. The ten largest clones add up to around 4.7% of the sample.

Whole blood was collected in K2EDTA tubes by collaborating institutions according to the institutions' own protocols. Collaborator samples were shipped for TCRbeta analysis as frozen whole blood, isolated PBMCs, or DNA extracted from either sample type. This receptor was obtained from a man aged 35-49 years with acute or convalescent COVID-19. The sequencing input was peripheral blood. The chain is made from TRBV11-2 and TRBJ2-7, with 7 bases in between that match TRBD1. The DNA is TGTGCCAGCAGCCCAACAGGGGTAGGCGAGCAGTACTTC. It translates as CASSPTGVGEQYF.